This T cell receptor (beta chain) is from a study of blood T cell repertoires in COVID-19 (dated by TCRdb to 2018 to 2020). For the wider study: The collaborator samples originated in the United States, Italy and Spain and spanned the acute and convalescent phases of COVID-19. The sample metadata nearly always contained a de-identified subject ID, COVID-19 status, age in years and sex. The dataset comprised deeply sampled blood TCRbeta repertoires from subjects exposed to, actively infected with, or recovered from COVID-19. The prospective study material was composed of cDNA or gDNA derived from T cells, B-cell-depleted T cells, or PBMCs. The repertoires were released in a freely available public database intended as a resource for research on the immune response to SARS-CoV-2. Where available, HLA class I and class II types were obtained from metadata supplied by the sample provider rather than from assay-based typing. Samples were obtained from the ongoing ImmuneRACE study (first 160 participants) and from over 1,000 subjects provided by 6 global collaborators. Beyond this particular receptor, the publication reports: The amount of clinical and demographic metadata varied by source and participant and was provided uncurated.

Samples from volunteer blood donors who had recovered from COVID-19 were contributed by a second Seattle source. Each collaborating institution followed its own protocols to collect whole blood in K2EDTA tubes. Collaborator samples were shipped for TCRbeta analysis as frozen whole blood, isolated PBMCs, or DNA extracted from either sample type. Reading from cysteine to phenylalanine, the CDR3 counts 15 amino acids. Only CDR3 DNA is held: 45 bases, read in frame from base 1. The CDR1 and CDR2 encoded by the germline V gene are MNHEY and SVGAGI. V drops 5 bases and J drops 4 bases, leaving 17 bases in between. A word on this clone: No cognate antigen has been identified for it. Per-base quality was not reported, and no clone a single base away is much larger than it.

TCRbeta CDR3 regions were amplified from genomic DNA using the immunoSEQ Assay, a bias-controlled multiplex PCR. On the authors' methods: Nucleated cell counts per sample were estimated from amplification of reference gene primers within the assay. To quantify the absolute abundance of each unique TCRbeta CDR3 rearrangement, sequence reads were collapsed and filtered. For each sample, productive Simpson clonality was calculated by taking the square root of Simpson's diversity index across productive rearrangements. TCRdb retrieved this table from immuneACCESS and kept in-frame rearrangements only. Not all clones are present; in checked studies, unresolved V genes account for under half, and no reason is known for the remainder. Clone size and the V and J calls come from that table; the DNA yielded D and trimming. The sample table shows about 300,000 clones, and roughly 90% are seen once. The ten largest clones capture roughly 6.7% of the sample.

The rearranged segments are TRBV6-5 and TRBJ1-1, and TRBD1 may be the D gene, going by 6 matching bases. Material: peripheral blood. The source is a young man who had recovered from COVID-19. In nucleotides, the sequence is TGTGCCAGCAGTCCTTGGGGGGGGCGAGGCACTGAAGCTTTCTTT. Its translation is CASSPWGGRGTEAFF.